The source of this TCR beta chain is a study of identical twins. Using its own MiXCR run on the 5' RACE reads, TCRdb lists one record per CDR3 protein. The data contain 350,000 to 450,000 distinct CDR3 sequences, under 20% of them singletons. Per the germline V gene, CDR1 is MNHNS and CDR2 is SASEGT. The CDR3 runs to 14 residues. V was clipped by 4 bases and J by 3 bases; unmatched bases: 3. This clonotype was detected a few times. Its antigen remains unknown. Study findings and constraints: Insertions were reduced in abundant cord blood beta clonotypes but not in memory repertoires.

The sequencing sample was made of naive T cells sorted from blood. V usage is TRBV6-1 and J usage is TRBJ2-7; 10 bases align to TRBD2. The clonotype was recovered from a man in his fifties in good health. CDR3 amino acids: CASSGTSGVYEQYF. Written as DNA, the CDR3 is TGTGCCAGCAGTGGGACTAGCGGTGTCTACGAGCAGTACTTC.